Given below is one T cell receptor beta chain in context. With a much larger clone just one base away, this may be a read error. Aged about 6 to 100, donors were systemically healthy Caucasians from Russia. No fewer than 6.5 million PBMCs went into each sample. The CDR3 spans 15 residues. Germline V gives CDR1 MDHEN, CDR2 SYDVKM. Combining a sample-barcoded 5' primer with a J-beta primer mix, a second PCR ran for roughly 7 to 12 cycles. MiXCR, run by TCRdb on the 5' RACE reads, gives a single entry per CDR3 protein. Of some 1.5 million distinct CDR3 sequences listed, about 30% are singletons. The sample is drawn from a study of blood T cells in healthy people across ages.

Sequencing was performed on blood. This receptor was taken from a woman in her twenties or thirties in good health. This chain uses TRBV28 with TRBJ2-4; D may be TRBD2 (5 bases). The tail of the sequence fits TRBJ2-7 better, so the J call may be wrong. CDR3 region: CASRPITGSSYEQYF. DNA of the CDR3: TGTGCCAGCAGACCTATAACGGGGAGTTCATACGAGCAGTACTTC.